This TCR beta chain was found in a study of shared clonotypes between healthy human individuals (dated by TCRdb to the early 2020s). For the study in its entirety: The cohort comprised a couple of women and a few men aged 18 to 49 years. For each donor, CD4 naive and CD4 memory were each run on three plates, CD8 naive on two plates, and CD8 memory on one plate. Blood TCR repertoires of 5 or 6 healthy adults were deeply sequenced to estimate repertoire size and the extent of clonotype sharing between individuals. Libraries were prepared and TCR repertoires were sequenced by different laboratories using diverse techniques, in order to increase sequencing depth and limit assay-specific biases. Each donor's leukapheresis produced roughly between roughly 0.94 and 9.5 billion PBMCs.

Using the deep immunoSEQ assay, TCR CDR3 regions were amplified from genomic DNA by multiplex PCR. Extracted genomic DNA from each cell subset was distributed evenly across all wells of several immunoSEQ 96-well plates, and each plate was treated as a replicate. For sorted subsets, 200 to 250 ng of genomic DNA, equivalent to some 30,000 T cell genomes, went into each replicate PCR. Purified libraries were quantified with a Qubit 3.0 fluorometer, sized on a Bioanalyzer 2100, and re-quantified with the KAPA Library Quantification kit. Every immunoSEQ 96-well plate was sequenced on a dedicated single-read 150-cycle Illumina NextSeq 550 flow cell. Per the source publication's procedure: The immunoSEQ output contained only junctional sequences without quality scores, so filtering could not match that applied to full-length reads. Sequences were annotated with PyIR, a Python wrapper for IgBLAST v1.9, using IMGT germline references to assign V/J genes and CDR3. Any read was removed if the V/J assignment was weak (E-value above 1e-6), the CDR3 was missing, or the read contained stop codons, out-of-frame junctions, or ambiguous translated residues. V3J clonotypes were defined as sequences sharing the same inferred V gene, J gene, and CDR3 amino acid sequence. The percentage overlap between two repertoires was calculated by dividing the number of shared unique clonotypes by the size of the smaller repertoire. Richness of each repertoire was evaluated using RTK rarefaction, the Chao1 estimator, and Recon v2.1 estimates of unobserved clonotypes. For all TCRbeta clonotypes obtained by the gDNA method from four donors, generation probabilities were computed with OLGA. In TCRdb, the immuneACCESS table is reduced to in-frame sequences with V and J assigned. These tables do not hold every clone; where another copy was compared, an unresolved V gene accounts for under half, and the others remain unexplained. The D gene and trimming were derived from the DNA, and the V and J assignments and clone size from that table. In all, the sample holds approximately 2.5 million clones, and approximately 90% of those were seen once. The leading ten clones occupy over 0.12% of the sample.

From the cysteine up to the phenylalanine, the CDR3 has a length of 12 residues. The retained sequence is limited to the CDR3, 36 bases, with the frame set at the first base. Between the V and J ends, shortened by 10 bases and 4 bases respectively, the junction contains 12 bases. CDR1 and CDR2, looked up from the germline V gene, are ENHRY and SYGVKD. For this clone: The specificity of this receptor is unknown. Base-call qualities are not available, and no considerably larger clone is one nucleotide away.

General findings and caveats noted by the study authors: Compared with non-shared clonotypes, the clonotypes found in all four sorted-subset donors had higher generation probabilities. Across a few donors, approximately 5% of naive CD4, approximately 3.6% of naive CD8, under 2.5% of memory CD4, and 0.4% of memory CD8 clonotypes were shared. The small number of donors limited the genetic and exposure-history diversity represented. Incomplete sequencing was indicated by rarefaction of sorted-subset datasets, despite the large sequencing depth. Naive subsets generally had larger estimated clonotype richness than memory subsets. Pairwise subsampling led to the expectation that sequencing depth would affect the degree of clonotype sharing among donors. Sampling was restricted to blood, and TCR repertoires in tissues likely differ from the TCR repertoires found in blood.

Donors were healthy HIV-negative adults with no recently reported acute infections or vaccinations. Only Caucasian adults living in Nashville, Tennessee, USA were represented among the donors. CD4+ T cells were enriched by magnetic negative selection, after which naive cells were positively selected on CD45RA and the negative fraction was taken as the memory subset. After blood collection by leukapheresis, PBMCs were isolated using Ficoll-Histopaque density gradient centrifugation and then cryopreserved in the vapor phase of liquid nitrogen. Purity and quantity of every magnetically sorted T cell population were checked by analytical flow cytometry. From each sorted fraction, genomic DNA was isolated and quantified by UV absorbance on a Nanodrop 2000c.

The origin of this receptor is a man aged 18 to 29 in good health. Material for sequencing was naive CD4+ T cells sorted from blood. The meaning of the sample's cell subset or site label: CD45RA+ positively selected. Here the chain combines TRBV10-3 and TRBJ2-3; a tentative D match to TRBD2 spans 5 bases. CDR3 region: CATSLASDTQYF. The DNA reads TGTGCCACGTCCTTAGCGTCAGATACGCAGTATTTT.